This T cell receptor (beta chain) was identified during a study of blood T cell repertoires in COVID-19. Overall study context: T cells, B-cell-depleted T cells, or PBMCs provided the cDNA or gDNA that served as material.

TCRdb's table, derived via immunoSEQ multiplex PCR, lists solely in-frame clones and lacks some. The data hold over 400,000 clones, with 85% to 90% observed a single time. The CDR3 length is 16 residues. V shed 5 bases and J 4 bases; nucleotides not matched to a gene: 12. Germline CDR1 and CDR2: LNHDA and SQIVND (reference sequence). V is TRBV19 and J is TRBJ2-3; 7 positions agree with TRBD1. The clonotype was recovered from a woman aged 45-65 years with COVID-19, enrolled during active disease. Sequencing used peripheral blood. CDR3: CASSLTPQGLADTQYF. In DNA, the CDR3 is TGTGCCAGTAGTTTGACACCACAGGGGTTAGCAGATACGCAGTATTTT.